This entry describes one TCR beta chain. With random hexamers, roughly 0.5 to 1 ug RNA was reverse transcribed. Each CDR3 protein gets one entry after TCRdb re-called the immunoSEQ multiplex PCR reads with MiXCR. The sample lists hundreds of thousands of distinct CDR3 sequences, approximately 94% occurring once. The data belong to a study of CD8 T cells in Susac syndrome. Material for sequencing was CD4+ T cells from PBMCs. This TCR came from a human donor with Susac syndrome.

The CDR3 DNA reads TGTGCCAGCAGGAGGGACACGAACACTGAAGCTTTCTTT. Protein: CASRRDTNTEAFF. The gene calls are TRBV12-3 or TRBV12-4 and TRBJ1-1, with TRBD1 as a possible D gene (6 bases). This CDR3 region has 13 residues. V was cut by 6 bases and J by 1 base, with 9 bases left in between.